Listed below are T cell receptor beta chains from one sample, sequenced in a study of T cell responses to AZD1222 COVID-19 vaccine. Generated by immunoSEQ multiplex PCR, the TCRdb table keeps only in-frame clones and is missing some. The repertoire has under 150,000 clones, about 92% of them found once; the top ten carry roughly 5%. The sequenced sample was peripheral blood, obtained on day 0 of AZD1222 vaccination. The receptors here all came from an adult in good health. The CDR3 runs from the conserved cysteine through the conserved F or W. Fields, in order: D gene, J gene, V gene, clone size, CDR3 DNA, CDR3 protein. D genes are given only for firm matches. Rows may omit the clone size; those that give it use once, few, many or a size class.

.	TRBJ2-1	TRBV12-5	once	TGTGCTAGTGGTTTGGTCCCCTTGATGACAGGCGTCACCCTCTTCTACAATGAGCAGTTCTTC	CASGLVPLMTGVTLFYNEQFF
.	TRBJ1-2	TRBV19	.	TGTGCCAGTAGTCTAGGGGGGCAGAGGTACTATGGCTACACCTTC	CASSLGGQRYYGYTF
.	TRBJ1-5	TRBV2	.	TGTGCCAGCAGTGAAGCAAGGGGGTATCAGCCCCAGCATTTT	CASSEARGYQPQHF
TRBD1	TRBJ2-6	TRBV7-9	.	TGTGCCAGCAGGACGATCCGGGACAGGGGTTTCTCTGGGGCCAACGTCCTGACTTTC	CASRTIRDRGFSGANVLTF
.	TRBJ1-5	TRBV6-2/TRBV6-3	.	.	CASSEFFGDSNQPQHF
.	TRBJ2-3	TRBV10-3	.	TGTGCCATCAGTCCGGGGGCCACAGATACGCAGTATTTT	CAISPGATDTQYF
.	TRBJ1-5	TRBV6-6	.	TGTGCCAACCCCACTGCCCGGGAGCCCAATCAGCCCCAGCATTTT	CANPTAREPNQPQHF
.	TRBJ1-1	TRBV5-1	.	TGCGCCAGCAGCTTGGTGGGGGGTCTAGGCACTGAAGCTTTCTTT	CASSLVGGLGTEAFF
.	TRBJ2-7	TRBV27	.	TGTGCCAGCAGTTTAAGCAGGGAATCCTACGAGCAGTACTTC	CASSLSRESYEQYF
.	TRBJ1-3	TRBV6-5	.	TGTGCCAGCAGTTACGGAGGGCCTGGAAACACCATATATTTT	CASSYGGPGNTIYF
.	TRBJ2-6	TRBV5-6	.	TGTGCCAGCAGCTTTGGCTCCTCTGGGGCCAACGTCCTGACTTTC	CASSFGSSGANVLTF
.	TRBJ1-3	TRBV6-5	few	TGTGCCAGCAGTAACGGGGCAGGGGAAAACACCATATATTTT	CASSNGAGENTIYF
.	TRBJ1-4	TRBV5-5	.	TGTGCCAGCAGGCCGCGAGGGGTTAATGAAAAACTGTTTTTT	CASRPRGVNEKLFF
.	TRBJ2-7	TRBV7-6	.	TGTGCCAGCAGCCCCTACCCGGCGGCTAACGAGCAGTACTTC	CASSPYPAANEQYF
TRBD1	TRBJ1-2	TRBV7-6	.	TGTGCCAGCAGCTTAGTTGAGGGGGCGGACGCTGGCTACACCTTC	CASSLVEGADAGYTF
.	TRBJ2-7	TRBV2	.	TGTGCCAGCAGTTCCACGGGACCCTACGAGCAGTACTTC	CASSSTGPYEQYF
.	TRBJ1-1	TRBV12-3/TRBV12-4	.	TGTGCCAGCAGTTTAGGTGGATCCACTGAAGCTTTCTTT	CASSLGGSTEAFF
.	TRBJ1-2	TRBV29-1	.	TGCAGCGTTGGGCAGAGTAACTATGGCTACACCTTC	CSVGQSNYGYTF
.	TRBJ1-4	TRBV10-2	once	TGCGCCAGCAGTGAGTGGGGGGCGGCGAATGAAAAACTGTTTTTT	CASSEWGAANEKLFF
.	TRBJ1-1	TRBV3-1/TRBV3-2	.	TGTGCCAGCAGCCAAGTCGGGGGGAGGGTGAACACTGAAGCTTTCTTT	CASSQVGGRVNTEAFF
TRBD1	TRBJ2-7	TRBV9	.	TGTGCCAGCAGCGCCGGGGACAGAGCCTACGAGCAGTACTTC	CASSAGDRAYEQYF
.	TRBJ1-5	TRBV4-1	.	TGCGCCAGCAGCCAAGGTGGAGTTAACCAGCCCCAGCATTTT	CASSQGGVNQPQHF
.	TRBJ2-5	TRBV11-2	.	TGTGCCAGCAGCCCTCTGGTAGGGGGTGTGAAGACCCAGTACTTC	CASSPLVGGVKTQYF
.	TRBJ2-2	TRBV6-1	.	TGTGCCAGCAGTGAAGCCGGGATCGGGGAGCTGTTTTTT	CASSEAGIGELFF
TRBD1	TRBJ1-1	TRBV6-5	.	TGTGCCAGCATGCGTACAGGGGGGAATGGGGCTTTCTTT	CASMRTGGNGAFF
.	TRBJ2-1	TRBV3-1/TRBV3-2	.	TGTGCCAGCAGCCAAGGGGCTCGGTGGGCCCACGATAATGAGCAGTTCTTC	CASSQGARWAHDNEQFF
.	TRBJ2-2	TRBV6-5	.	TGTGCCAGCAGTTATTACAGGGACACCGGGGAGCTGTTTTTT	CASSYYRDTGELFF
TRBD1	TRBJ1-1	TRBV19	.	TGTGCCAGTAGTTACCCAGGGGGCGGCACTGAAGCTTTCTTT	CASSYPGGGTEAFF
.	TRBJ2-7	TRBV19	.	TGTGCCAGTAGTATGGACATACTCTACGAGCAGTACTTC	CASSMDILYEQYF
.	TRBJ2-3	TRBV20-1	.	TGCAGTGCCAGCCCGGGGACGCAGTATTTT	CSASPGTQYF
TRBD1	TRBJ1-2	TRBV4-1	.	TGCGCCAGCAGCCTAGGGGACAGGGGTGACTATGGCTACACCTTC	CASSLGDRGDYGYTF
.	TRBJ1-6	TRBV7-9	once	TGTGCCACCCGGGCCCAGAGCTCCTATAATTCACCCCTCCACTTT	CATRAQSSYNSPLHF
.	TRBJ2-2	TRBV6-2/TRBV6-3	.	TGTGCCAGCGGCCGCCATTCGAACACCGGGGAGCTGTTTTTT	CASGRHSNTGELFF
TRBD1	TRBJ2-3	TRBV19	.	TGTGCCAGTAGTGTGTACCGGGACAGGGATTCAGATACGCAGTATTTT	CASSVYRDRDSDTQYF
.	TRBJ1-1	TRBV4-3	.	TGCGCCAGCAGCCAAGTTTGGGAGAGCACTGAAGCTTTCTTT	CASSQVWESTEAFF
.	TRBJ1-2	TRBV4-3	once	TGCGCCAGCAGCCAGGCTGGACGGTCTTACACCTTC	CASSQAGRSYTF